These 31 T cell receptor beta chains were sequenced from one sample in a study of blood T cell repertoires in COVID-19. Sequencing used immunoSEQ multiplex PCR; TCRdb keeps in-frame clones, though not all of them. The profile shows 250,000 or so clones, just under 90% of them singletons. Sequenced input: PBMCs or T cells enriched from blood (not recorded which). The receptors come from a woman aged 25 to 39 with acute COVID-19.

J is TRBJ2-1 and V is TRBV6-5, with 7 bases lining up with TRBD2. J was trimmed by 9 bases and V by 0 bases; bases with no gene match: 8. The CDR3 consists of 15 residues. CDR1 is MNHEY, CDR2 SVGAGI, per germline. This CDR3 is CASSYSWEGMVEQFF. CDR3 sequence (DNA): TGTGCCAGCAGTTACTCGTGGGAGGGGATGGTTGAGCAGTTCTTC.

The CDR3 sequence is CSASQQTYGYTF. CDR3 bases: TGCAGTGCTAGTCAGCAGACATATGGCTACACCTTC. The chain links TRBV20-1 to TRBJ1-2; D gene unclear. Germline V gene data show CDR1 as DFQATT and CDR2 as SNEGSKA (reference sequence). CDR3 length: 12 residues. The V and J ends lost 3 bases and 5 bases respectively, with 10 bases between them.

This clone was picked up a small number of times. CDR3 protein: CASSERQSLYEQYF. In DNA form, the CDR3 reads TGTGCCAGCAGTGAAAGACAATCCCTCTACGAGCAGTACTTC. The V gene is TRBV2, the J gene TRBJ2-7; D remains ambiguous. Trimming cost V 2 bases and J 3 bases, with 11 bases left between them. Germline-derived CDR1 and CDR2 are SNHLY and FYNNEI. The CDR3 is made up of 14 amino acids. Complete variable domain (other parts from reference TRBV2 and TRBJ2-7): EPEVTQTPSHQVTQMGQEVILRCVPISNHLYFYWYRQILGQKVEFLVSFYNNEISEKSEIFDDQFSVERPDGSNFTLKIRSTKLEDSAMYFCASSERQSLYEQYFGPGTRLTVT.

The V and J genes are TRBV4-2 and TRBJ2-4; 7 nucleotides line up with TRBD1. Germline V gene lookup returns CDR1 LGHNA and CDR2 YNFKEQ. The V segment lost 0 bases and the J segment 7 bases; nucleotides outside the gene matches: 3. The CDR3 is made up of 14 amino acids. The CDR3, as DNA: TGTGCCAGCAGCCAAGACACAGGGGTCAACATTCAGTACTTC. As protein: CASSQDTGVNIQYF.

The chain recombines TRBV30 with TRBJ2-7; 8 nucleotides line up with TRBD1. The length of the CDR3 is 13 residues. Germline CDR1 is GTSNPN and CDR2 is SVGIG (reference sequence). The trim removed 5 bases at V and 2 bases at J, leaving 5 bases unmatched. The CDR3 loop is CAWRGTGTYEQYF. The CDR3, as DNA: TGTGCCTGGCGAGGGACAGGAACCTACGAGCAGTACTTC.

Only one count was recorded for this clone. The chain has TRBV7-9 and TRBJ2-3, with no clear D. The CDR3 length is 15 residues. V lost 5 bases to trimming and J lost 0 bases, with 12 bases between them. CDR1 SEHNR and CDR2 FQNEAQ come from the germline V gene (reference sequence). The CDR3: CASSQRVRSTDTQYF. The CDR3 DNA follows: TGTGCCAGCAGCCAACGCGTGCGGAGCACAGATACGCAGTATTTT.

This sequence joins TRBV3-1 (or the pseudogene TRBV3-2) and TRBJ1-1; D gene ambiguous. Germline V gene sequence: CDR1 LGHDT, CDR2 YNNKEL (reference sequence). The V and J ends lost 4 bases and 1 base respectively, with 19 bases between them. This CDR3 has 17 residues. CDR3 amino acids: CASSPPSLGSPNTEAFF. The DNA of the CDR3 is TGTGCCAGCAGCCCCCCGTCCTTGGGCAGTCCGAACACTGAAGCTTTCTTT.

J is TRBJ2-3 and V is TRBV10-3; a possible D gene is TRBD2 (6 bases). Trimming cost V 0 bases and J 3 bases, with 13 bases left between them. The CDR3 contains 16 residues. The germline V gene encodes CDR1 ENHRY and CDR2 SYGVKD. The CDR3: CAISESNREKTDTQYF. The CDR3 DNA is TGTGCCATCAGTGAGTCGAATCGGGAGAAAACAGATACGCAGTATTTT.

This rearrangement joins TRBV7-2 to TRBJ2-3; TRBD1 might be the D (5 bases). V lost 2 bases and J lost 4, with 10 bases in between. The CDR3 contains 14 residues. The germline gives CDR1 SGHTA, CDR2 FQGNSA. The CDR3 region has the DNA TGTGCCAGCAGCTTAACAAAGGGGTCAGATACGCAGTATTTT. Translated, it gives CASSLTKGSDTQYF.

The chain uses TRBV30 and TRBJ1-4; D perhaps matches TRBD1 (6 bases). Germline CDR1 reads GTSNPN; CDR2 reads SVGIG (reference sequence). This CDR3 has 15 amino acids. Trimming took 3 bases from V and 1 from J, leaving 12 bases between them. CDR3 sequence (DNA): TGTGCCTGGAGATTGGAACAGGGAACTAATGAAAAACTGTTTTTT. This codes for CAWRLEQGTNEKLFF.

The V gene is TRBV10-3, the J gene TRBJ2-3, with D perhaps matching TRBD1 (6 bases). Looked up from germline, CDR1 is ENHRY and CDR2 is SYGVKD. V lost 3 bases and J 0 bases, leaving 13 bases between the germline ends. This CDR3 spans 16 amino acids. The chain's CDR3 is CAISETGSTSTDTQYF. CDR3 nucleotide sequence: TGTGCCATCAGTGAAACAGGGAGTACTAGCACAGATACGCAGTATTTT.

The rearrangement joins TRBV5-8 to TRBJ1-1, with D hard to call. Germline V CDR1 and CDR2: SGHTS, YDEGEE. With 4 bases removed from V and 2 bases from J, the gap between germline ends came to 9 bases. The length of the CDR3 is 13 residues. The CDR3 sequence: CASSQTFNTEAFF. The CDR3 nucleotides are TGTGCCAGCAGCCAAACATTTAACACTGAAGCTTTCTTT.

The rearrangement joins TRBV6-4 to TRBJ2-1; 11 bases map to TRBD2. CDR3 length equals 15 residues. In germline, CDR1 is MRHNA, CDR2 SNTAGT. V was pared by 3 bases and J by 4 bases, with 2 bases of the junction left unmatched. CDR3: CASSDIAGGYNEQFF. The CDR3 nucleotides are TGTGCCAGCAGTGATATAGCGGGAGGGTACAATGAGCAGTTCTTC.

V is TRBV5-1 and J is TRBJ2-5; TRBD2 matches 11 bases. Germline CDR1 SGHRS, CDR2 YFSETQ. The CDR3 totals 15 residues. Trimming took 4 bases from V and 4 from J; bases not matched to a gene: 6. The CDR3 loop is CASSEGLAEGETQYF. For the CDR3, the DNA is TGCGCCAGCAGCGAGGGACTAGCGGAGGGAGAGACCCAGTACTTC.

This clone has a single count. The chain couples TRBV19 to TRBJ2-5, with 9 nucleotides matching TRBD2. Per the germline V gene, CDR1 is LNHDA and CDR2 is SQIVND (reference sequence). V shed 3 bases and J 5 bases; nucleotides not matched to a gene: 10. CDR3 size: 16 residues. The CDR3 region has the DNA TGTGCCAGTAGTATTTCAAGGCTAGCGGGGAGGGAGACCCAGTACTTC. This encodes CASSISRLAGRETQYF.

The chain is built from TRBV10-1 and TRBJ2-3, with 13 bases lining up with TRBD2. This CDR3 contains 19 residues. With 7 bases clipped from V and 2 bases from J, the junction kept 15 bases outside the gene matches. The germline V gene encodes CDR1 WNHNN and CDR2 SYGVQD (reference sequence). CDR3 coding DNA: TGCGCCAGCAAGGGACTAGCGGGAATAAGTAGAATACTCACAGATACGCAGTATTTT. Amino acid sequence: CASKGLAGISRILTDTQYF.

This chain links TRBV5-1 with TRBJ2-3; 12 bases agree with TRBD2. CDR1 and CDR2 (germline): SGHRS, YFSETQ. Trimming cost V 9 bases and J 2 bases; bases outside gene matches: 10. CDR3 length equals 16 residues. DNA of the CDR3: TGCGCCACTGCAGGGACTAGCGGGCTCCACACAGATACGCAGTATTTT. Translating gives CATAGTSGLHTDTQYF.

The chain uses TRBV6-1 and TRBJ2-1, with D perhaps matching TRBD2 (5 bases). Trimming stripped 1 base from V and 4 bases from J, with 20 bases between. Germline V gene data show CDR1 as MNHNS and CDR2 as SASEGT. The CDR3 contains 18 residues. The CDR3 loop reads CASSEVMMRGGIYNEQFF. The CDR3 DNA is TGTGCCAGCAGTGAAGTTATGATGCGAGGAGGAATTTACAATGAGCAGTTCTTC.

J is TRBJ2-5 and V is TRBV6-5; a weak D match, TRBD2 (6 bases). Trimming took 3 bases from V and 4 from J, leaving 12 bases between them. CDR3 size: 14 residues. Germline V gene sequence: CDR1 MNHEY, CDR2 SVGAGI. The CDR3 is CASSYRDWGETQYF. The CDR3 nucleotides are TGTGCCAGCAGTTATAGGGACTGGGGAGAGACCCAGTACTTC.

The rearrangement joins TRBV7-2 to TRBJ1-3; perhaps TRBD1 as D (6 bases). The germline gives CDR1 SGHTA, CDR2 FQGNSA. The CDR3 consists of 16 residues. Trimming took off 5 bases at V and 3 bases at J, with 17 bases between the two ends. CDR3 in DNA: TGTGCCAGCAGCCAGGCGCGGGGGCTAGGTGGAAACACCATATATTTT. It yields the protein CASSQARGLGGNTIYF.

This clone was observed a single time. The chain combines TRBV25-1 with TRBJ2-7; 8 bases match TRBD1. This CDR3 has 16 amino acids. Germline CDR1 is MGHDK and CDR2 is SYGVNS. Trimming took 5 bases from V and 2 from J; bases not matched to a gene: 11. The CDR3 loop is CASSPMNPGQAYEQYF. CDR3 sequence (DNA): TGTGCCAGCAGTCCCATGAACCCGGGACAGGCCTACGAGCAGTACTTC.

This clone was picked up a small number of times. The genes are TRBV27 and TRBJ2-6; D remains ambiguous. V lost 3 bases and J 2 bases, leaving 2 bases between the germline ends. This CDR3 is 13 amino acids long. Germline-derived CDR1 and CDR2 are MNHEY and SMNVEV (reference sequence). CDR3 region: CASSFAGANVLTF. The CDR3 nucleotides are TGTGCCAGCAGTTTCGCTGGGGCCAACGTCCTGACTTTC.

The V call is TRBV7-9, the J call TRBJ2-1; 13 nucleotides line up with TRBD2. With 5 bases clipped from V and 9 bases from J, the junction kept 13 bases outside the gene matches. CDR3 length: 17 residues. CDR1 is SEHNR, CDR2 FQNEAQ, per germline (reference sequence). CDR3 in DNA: TGTGCCAGCAGCCCGACTTTCGGACTAGCGGGAGAGGCTGAGCAGTTCTTC. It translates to CASSPTFGLAGEAEQFF.

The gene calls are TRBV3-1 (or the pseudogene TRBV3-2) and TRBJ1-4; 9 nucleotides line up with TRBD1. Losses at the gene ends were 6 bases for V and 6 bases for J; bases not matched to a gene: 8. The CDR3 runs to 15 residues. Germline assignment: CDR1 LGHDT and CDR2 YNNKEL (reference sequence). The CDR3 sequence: CASREQGATHEKLFF. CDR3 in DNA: TGTGCCAGCAGAGAACAGGGGGCTACACATGAAAAACTGTTTTTT.

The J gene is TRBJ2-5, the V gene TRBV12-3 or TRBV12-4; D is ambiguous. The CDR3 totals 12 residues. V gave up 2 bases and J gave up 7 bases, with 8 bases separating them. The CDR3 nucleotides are TGTGCCAGCAGTTTAAACAGAGCGACCCAGTACTTC. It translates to CASSLNRATQYF.

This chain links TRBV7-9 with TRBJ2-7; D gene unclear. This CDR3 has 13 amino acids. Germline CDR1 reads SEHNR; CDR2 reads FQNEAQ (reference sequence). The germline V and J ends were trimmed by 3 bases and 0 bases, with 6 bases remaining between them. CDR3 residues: CASSFSSSYEQYF. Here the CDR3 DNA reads TGTGCCAGCAGCTTCTCTAGCTCCTACGAGCAGTACTTC. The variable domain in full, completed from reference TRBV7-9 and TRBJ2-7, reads DTGVSQNPRHKITKRGQNVTFRCDPISEHNRLYWYRQTLGQGPEFLTYFQNEAQLEKSRLLSDRFSAERPKGSFSTLEIQRTEQGDSAMYLCASSFSSSYEQYFGPGTRLTVT.

DNA for the CDR3: TGTGCCAGCAGCCCTCGACAGATGGGTGGCTACACCTTC. Its translation is CASSPRQMGGYTF. This chain links TRBV7-9 with TRBJ1-2, with D possibly being TRBD1 (5 bases). V lost 5 bases and J 7 bases, leaving 14 bases between the germline ends. CDR1 SEHNR and CDR2 FQNEAQ come from the germline V gene (reference sequence). The CDR3 is 13 residues long.

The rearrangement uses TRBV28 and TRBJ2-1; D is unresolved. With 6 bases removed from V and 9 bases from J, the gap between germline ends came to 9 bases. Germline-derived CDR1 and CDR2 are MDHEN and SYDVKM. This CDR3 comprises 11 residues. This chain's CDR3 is CASRTTSEQFF. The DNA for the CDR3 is TGTGCCAGCAGAACTACCTCTGAGCAGTTCTTC. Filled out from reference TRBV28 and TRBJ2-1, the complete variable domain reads DVKVTQSSRYLVKRTGEKVFLECVQDMDHENMFWYRQDPGLGLRLIYFSYDVKMKEKGDIPEGYSVSREKKERFSLILESASTNQTSMYLCASRTTSEQFFGPGTRLTVL.

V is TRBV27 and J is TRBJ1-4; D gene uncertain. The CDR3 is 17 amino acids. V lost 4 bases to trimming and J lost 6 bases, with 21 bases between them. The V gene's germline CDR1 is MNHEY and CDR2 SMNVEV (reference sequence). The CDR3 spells CASSSLGNPRGDEKLFF. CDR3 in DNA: TGTGCCAGCAGTTCCCTGGGAAATCCGCGGGGTGATGAAAAACTGTTTTTT.

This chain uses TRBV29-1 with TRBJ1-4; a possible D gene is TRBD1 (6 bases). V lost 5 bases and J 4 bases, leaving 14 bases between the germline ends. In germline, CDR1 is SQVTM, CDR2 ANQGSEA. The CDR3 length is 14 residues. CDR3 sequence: CSVTPEQGNEKLFF. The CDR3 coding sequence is TGCAGCGTTACTCCGGAACAGGGTAATGAAAAACTGTTTTTT.

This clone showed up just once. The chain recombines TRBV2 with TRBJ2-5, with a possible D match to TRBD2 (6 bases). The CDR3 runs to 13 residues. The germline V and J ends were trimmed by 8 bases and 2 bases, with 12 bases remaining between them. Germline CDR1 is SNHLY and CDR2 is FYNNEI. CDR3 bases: TGTGCCAGCGGGTTAGGACTACAAGAGACCCAGTACTTC. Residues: CASGLGLQETQYF.